This TCR beta chain was recovered during a study of identical twins. Study-wide results and limits: Cross-sectional statistical analysis, not tracking of the same donors, underpinned the conclusions. In monozygotic twins, models underestimated the sharing of out-of-frame TCR alpha.

TCRdb recomputed calls from the 5' RACE reads with MiXCR, one row per CDR3 protein. The sample carries around 230,000 distinct CDR3 sequences, around 9.6% recorded once. After removal of 3 bases from V and 3 bases from J, the junction contained 5 bases not matched to a gene. Per the germline V gene, CDR1 is DFQATT and CDR2 is SNEGSKA (reference sequence). This CDR3 region has 16 residues. In this sample, this clonotype turned up a few times. As yet, its antigen is unknown. The sequenced sample was memory (CD45RO+) T cells sorted from blood. The V and J genes are TRBV20-1 and TRBJ2-3; 14 bases are shared with TRBD2. This sequence was found in a woman aged 18 to 35 in good health. CDR3 region: CSARGTSGSITDTQYF. CDR3 nucleotide sequence: TGCAGTGCTAGGGGGACTAGCGGGAGTATTACAGATACGCAGTATTTT.